The clone carrying this T cell receptor beta chain was recorded once. As for time point: new active TB diagnosis, blood taken before or within 7 days of starting treatment. These data belong to a study of T cells in tuberculosis. Whole-study context: Sequenced TCRs come from CD1B-GMM tetramer-binding T cells.

TCRdb's copy holds only in-frame clones and misses some; the assay was immunoSEQ multiplex PCR. This sample yields about 34,000 clones, of which 75% to 95% are seen a single time; nearly 2.5% belongs to the top ten. This sample comprised PBMCs, obtained at tuberculosis diagnosis. The receptor was isolated from an adult with tuberculosis.

The CDR3 bases are TGTGCCAGCAGACCCCCAGCGGGGGGATGGTACGAGCAGTACTTC. Translated: CASRPPAGGWYEQYF. The chain links TRBV7-2 to TRBJ2-7; 9 nucleotides match TRBD2. Germline CDR1 and CDR2: SGHTA and FQGNSA. V was pared by 6 bases and J by 4 bases, with 10 bases of the junction left unmatched. The length of the CDR3 is 15 residues.